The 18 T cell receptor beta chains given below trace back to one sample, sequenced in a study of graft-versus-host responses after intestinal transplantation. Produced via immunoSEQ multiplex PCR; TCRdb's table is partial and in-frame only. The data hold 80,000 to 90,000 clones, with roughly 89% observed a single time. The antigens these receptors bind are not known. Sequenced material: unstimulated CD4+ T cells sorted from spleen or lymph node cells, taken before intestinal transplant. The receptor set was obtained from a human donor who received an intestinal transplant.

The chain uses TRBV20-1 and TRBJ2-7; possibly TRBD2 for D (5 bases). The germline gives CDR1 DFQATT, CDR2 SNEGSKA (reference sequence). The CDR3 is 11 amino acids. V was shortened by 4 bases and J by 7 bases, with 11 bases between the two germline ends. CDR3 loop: CSAIRTREQYF. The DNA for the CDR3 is TGCAGTGCTATCCGGACTCGAGAGCAGTACTTC.

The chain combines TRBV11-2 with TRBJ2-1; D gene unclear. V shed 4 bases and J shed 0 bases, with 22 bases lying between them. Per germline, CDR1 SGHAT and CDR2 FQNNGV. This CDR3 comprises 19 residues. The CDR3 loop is CASSSPDETELFSYNEQFF. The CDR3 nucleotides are TGTGCCAGCAGCTCCCCCGATGAAACCGAATTATTCTCCTACAATGAGCAGTTCTTC.

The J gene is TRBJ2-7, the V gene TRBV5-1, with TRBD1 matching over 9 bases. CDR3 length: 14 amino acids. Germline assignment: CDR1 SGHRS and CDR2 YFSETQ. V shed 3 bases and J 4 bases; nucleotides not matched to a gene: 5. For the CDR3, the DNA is TGCGCCAGCAGCTATACAGGGGGCGGGTACGAGCAGTACTTC. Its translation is CASSYTGGGYEQYF.

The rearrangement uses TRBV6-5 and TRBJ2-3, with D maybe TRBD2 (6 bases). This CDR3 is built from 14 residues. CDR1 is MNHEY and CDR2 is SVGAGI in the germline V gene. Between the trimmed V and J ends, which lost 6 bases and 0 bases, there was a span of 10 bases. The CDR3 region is CASRGGVSTDTQYF. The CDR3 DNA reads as TGTGCCAGCAGAGGCGGGGTTAGCACAGATACGCAGTATTTT.

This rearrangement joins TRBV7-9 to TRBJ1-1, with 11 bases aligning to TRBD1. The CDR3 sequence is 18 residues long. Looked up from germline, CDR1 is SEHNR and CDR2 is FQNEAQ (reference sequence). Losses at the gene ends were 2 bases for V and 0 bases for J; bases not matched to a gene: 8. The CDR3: CASSLHYGQGAVNTEAFF. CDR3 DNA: TGTGCCAGCAGCTTACATTATGGACAGGGGGCTGTGAACACTGAAGCTTTCTTT.

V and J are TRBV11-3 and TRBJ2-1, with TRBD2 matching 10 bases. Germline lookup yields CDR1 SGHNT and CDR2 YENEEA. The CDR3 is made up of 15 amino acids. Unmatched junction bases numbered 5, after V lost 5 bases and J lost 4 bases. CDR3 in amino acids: CASSQGTSVYNEQFF. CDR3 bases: TGTGCCAGCAGCCAGGGGACTAGCGTGTACAATGAGCAGTTCTTC.

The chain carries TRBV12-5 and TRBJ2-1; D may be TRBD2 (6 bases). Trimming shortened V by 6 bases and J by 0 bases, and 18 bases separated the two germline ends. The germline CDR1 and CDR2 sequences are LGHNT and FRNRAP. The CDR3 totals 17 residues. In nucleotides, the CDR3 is TGTGCTAGTGGACCCCCCGGGACTCGGAGCTCCTACAATGAGCAGTTCTTC. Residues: CASGPPGTRSSYNEQFF.

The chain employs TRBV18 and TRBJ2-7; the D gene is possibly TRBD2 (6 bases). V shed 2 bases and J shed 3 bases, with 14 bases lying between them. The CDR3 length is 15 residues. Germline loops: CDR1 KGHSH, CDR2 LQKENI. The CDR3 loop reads CASSPSQGGGYEQYF. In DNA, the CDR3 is TGTGCCAGCTCACCATCTCAGGGAGGCGGCTACGAGCAGTACTTC.

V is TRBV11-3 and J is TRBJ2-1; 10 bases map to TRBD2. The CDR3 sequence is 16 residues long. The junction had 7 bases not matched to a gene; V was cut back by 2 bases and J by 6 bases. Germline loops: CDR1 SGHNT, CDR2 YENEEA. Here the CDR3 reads CASSLSGASGGNEQFF. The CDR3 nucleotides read TGTGCCAGCAGCTTATCGGGGGCTAGCGGGGGCAATGAGCAGTTCTTC.

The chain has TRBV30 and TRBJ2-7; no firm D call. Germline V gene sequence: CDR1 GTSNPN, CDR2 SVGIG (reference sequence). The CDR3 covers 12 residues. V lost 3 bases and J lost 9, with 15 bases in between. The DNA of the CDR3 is TGTGCCTGGAGCGCGGCTACCTCTAGGCAGTACTTC. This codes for CAWSAATSRQYF. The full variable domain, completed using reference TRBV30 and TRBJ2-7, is SQTIHQWPATLVQPVGSPLSLECTVEGTSNPNLYWYRQAAGRGLQLLFYSVGIGQISSEVPQNLSASRPQDRQFILSSKKLLLSDSGFYLCAWSAATSRQYFGPGTRLTVT.

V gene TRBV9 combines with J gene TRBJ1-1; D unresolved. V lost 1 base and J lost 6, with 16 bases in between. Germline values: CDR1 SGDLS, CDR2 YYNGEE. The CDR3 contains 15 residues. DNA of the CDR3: TGTGCCAGCAGCGTACAAGCTACAGTTGAGGCTGAAGCTTTCTTT. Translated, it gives CASSVQATVEAEAFF. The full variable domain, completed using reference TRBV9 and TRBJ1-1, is DSGVTQTPKHLITATGQRVTLRCSPRSGDLSVYWYQQSLDQGLQFLIQYYNGEERAKGNILERFSAQQFPDLHSELNLSSLELGDSALYFCASSVQATVEAEAFFGQGTRLTVV.

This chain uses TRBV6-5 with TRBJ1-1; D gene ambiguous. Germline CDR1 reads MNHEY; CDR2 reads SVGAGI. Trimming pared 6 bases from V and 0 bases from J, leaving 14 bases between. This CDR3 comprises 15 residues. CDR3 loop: CASRPRTRMNTEAFF. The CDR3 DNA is TGTGCCAGCAGACCGCGGACCAGGATGAACACTGAAGCTTTCTTT.

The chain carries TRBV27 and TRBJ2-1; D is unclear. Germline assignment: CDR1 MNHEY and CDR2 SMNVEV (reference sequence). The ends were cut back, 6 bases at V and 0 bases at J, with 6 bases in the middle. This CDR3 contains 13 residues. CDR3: CASRVSSYNEQFF. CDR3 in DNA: TGTGCCAGCAGAGTAAGCTCCTACAATGAGCAGTTCTTC.

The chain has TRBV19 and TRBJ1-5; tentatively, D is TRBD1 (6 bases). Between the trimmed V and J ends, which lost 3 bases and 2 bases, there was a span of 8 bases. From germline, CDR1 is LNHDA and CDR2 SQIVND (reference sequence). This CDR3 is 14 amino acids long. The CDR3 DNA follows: TGTGCCAGTAGTATGAACAGGGGCAATCAGCCCCAGCATTTT. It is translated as CASSMNRGNQPQHF.

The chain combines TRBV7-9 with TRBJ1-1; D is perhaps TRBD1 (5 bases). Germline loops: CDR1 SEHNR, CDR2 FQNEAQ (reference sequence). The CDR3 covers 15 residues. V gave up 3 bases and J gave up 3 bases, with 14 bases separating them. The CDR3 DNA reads TGTGCCAGCAGCTTTTATGGGGGGGAGGACACTGAAGCTTTCTTT. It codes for CASSFYGGEDTEAFF.

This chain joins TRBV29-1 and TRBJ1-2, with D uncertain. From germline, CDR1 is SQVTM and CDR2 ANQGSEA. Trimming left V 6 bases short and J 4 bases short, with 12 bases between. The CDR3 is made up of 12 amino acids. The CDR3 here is CSVGLSSYGYTF. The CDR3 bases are TGCAGCGTGGGGTTGAGCAGCTATGGCTACACCTTC.

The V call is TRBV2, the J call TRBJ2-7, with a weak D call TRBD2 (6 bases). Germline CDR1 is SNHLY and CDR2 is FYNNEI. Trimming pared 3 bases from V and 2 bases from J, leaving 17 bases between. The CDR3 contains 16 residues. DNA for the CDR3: TGTGCCAGCAGTGACCCCCGACTAGTTTTTCCCTACGAGCAGTACTTC. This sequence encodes CASSDPRLVFPYEQYF.

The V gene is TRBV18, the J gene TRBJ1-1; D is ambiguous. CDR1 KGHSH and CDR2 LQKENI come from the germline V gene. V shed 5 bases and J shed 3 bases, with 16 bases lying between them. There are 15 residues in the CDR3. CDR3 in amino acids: CASSDRVFGDTEAFF. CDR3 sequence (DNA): TGTGCCAGCTCAGACCGGGTTTTCGGGGACACTGAAGCTTTCTTT.